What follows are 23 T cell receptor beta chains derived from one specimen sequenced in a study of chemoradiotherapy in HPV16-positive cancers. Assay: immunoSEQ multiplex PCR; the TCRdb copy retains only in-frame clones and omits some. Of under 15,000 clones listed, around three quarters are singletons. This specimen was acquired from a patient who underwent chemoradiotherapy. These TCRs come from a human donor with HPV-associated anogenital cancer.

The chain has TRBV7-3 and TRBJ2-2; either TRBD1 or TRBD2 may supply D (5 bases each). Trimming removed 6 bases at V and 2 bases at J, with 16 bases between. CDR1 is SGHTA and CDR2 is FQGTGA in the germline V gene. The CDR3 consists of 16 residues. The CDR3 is CASSSSAGANTGELFF. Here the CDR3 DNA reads TGTGCCAGCAGTTCATCCGCCGGGGCAAACACCGGGGAGCTGTTTTTT.

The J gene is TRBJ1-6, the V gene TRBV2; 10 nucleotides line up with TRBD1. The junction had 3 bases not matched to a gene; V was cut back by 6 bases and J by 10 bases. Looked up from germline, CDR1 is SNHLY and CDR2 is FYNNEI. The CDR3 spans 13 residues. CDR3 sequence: CASSGTGESPLHF. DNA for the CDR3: TGTGCCAGCAGCGGGACAGGGGAATCACCCCTCCACTTT.

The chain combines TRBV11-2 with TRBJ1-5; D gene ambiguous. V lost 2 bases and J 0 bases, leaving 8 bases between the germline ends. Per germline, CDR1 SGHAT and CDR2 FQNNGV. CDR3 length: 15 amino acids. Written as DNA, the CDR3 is TGTGCCAGCAGCTTAAGGAGCGGTAGCAATCAGCCCCAGCATTTT. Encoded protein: CASSLRSGSNQPQHF.

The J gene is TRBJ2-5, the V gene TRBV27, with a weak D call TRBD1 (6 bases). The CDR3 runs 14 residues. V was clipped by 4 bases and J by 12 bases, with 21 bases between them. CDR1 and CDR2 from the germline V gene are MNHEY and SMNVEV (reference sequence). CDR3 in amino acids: CASSSAWLGGVEYF. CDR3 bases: TGTGCCAGCAGTTCTGCCTGGCTAGGGGGTGTAGAGTACTTC.

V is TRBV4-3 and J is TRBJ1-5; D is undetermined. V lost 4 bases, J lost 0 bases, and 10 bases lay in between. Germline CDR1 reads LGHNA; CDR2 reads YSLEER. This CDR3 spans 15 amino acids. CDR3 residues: CASSRSVASNQPQHF. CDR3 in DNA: TGCGCCAGCAGCCGTTCGGTGGCTAGCAATCAGCCCCAGCATTTT.

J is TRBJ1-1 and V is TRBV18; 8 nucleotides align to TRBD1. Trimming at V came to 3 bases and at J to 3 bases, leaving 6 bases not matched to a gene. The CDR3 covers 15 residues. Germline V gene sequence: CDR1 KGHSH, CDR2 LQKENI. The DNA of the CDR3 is TGTGCCAGCTCACCCGGACAGGGAAGGGACACTGAAGCTTTCTTT. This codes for CASSPGQGRDTEAFF.

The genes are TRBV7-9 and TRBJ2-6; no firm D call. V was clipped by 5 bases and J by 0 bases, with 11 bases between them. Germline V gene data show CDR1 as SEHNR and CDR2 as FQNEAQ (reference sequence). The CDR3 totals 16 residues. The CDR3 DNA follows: TGTGCCAGCAGCCCAGCCCAGCCCTCTGGGGCCAACGTCCTGACTTTC. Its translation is CASSPAQPSGANVLTF.

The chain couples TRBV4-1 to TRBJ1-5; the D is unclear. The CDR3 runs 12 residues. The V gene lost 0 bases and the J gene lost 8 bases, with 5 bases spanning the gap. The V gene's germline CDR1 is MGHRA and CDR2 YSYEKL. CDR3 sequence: CASSQEWEPQHF. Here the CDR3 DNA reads TGCGCCAGCAGCCAAGAATGGGAGCCCCAGCATTTT.

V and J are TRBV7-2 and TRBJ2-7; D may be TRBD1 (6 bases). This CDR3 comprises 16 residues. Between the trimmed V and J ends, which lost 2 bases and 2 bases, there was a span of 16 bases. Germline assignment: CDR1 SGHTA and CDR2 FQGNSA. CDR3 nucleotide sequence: TGTGCCAGCAGCTTATACGGGCAGGGGTTAACCTACGAGCAGTACTTC. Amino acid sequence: CASSLYGQGLTYEQYF.

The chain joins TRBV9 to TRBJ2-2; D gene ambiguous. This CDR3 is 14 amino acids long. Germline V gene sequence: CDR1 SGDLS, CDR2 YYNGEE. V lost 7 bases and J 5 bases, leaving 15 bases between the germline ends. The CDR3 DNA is TGTGCCAGCCAACGCTCCGGGTCTACCGGGGAGCTGTTTTTT. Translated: CASQRSGSTGELFF.

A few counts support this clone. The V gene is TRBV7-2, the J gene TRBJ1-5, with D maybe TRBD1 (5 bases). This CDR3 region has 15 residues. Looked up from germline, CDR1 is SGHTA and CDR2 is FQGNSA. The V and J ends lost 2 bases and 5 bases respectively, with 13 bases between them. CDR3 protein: CASSLFQGGDQPQHF. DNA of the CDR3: TGTGCCAGCAGCTTATTTCAGGGCGGGGATCAGCCCCAGCATTTT.

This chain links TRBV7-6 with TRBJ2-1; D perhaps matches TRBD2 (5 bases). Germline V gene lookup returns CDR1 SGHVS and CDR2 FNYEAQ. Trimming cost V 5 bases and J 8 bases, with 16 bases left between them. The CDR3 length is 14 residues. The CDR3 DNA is TGTGCCAGCAGCCTCGCCGGGGAGTTCGATGAGCAGTTCTTC. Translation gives CASSLAGEFDEQFF.

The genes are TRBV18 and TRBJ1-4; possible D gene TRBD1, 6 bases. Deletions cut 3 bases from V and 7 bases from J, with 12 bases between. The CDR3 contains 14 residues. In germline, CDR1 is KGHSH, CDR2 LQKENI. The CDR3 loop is CASSPDRGSEKLFF. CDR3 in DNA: TGTGCCAGCTCACCGGACAGAGGGAGTGAAAAACTGTTTTTT.

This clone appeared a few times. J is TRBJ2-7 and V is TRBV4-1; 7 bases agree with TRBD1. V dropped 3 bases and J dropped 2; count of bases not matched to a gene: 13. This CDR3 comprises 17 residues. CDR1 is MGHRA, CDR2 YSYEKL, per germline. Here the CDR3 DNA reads TGCGCCAGCAGCCACCGCCTTGACAGGGTGGAGCCCTACGAGCAGTACTTC. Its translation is CASSHRLDRVEPYEQYF.

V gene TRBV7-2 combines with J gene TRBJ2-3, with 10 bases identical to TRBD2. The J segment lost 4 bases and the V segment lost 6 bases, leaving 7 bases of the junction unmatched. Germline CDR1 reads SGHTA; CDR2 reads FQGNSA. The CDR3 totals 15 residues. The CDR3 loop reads CASSYSGGGADTQYF. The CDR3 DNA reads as TGTGCCAGCAGTTACAGCGGGGGGGGCGCAGATACGCAGTATTTT.

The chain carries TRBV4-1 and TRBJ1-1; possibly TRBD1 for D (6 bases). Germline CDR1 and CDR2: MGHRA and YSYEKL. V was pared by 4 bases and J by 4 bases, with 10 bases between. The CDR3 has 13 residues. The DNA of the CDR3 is TGCGCCAGCAGCCTCGGACAGTCCACTGAAGCTTTCTTT. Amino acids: CASSLGQSTEAFF.

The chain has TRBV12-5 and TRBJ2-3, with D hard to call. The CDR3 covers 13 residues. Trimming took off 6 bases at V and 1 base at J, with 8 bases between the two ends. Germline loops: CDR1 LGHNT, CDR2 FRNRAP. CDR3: CASGPPGTDTQYF. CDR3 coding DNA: TGTGCTAGTGGCCCCCCGGGCACAGATACGCAGTATTTT.

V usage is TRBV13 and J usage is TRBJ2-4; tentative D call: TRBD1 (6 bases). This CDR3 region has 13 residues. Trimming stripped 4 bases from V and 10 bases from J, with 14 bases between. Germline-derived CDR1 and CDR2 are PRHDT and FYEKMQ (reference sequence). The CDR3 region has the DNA TGTGCCAGCAGCTACTCAGGGGAAGGGATTCAGTACTTC. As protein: CASSYSGEGIQYF.

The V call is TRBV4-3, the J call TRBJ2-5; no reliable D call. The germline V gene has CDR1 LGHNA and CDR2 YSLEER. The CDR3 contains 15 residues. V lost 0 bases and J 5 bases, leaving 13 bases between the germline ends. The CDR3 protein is CASSQDPPLAETQYF. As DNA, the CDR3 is TGCGCCAGCAGCCAAGATCCCCCTCTGGCCGAGACCCAGTACTTC.

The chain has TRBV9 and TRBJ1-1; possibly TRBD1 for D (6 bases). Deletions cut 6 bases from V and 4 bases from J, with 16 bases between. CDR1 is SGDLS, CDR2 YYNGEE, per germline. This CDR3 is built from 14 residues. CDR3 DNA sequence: TGTGCCAGCACCGCAGCGGGGGGCACCACTGAAGCTTTCTTT. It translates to CASTAAGGTTEAFF.

The CDR3 spells CASSPDRINTGELFF. The CDR3 nucleotides read TGTGCCAGCAGCCCGGACAGGATCAACACCGGGGAGCTGTTTTTT. The chain uses TRBV14 and TRBJ2-2, with 7 positions matching TRBD1. Germline CDR1 is SGHDN and CDR2 is FVKESK. Germline trimming cut 4 bases from V and 2 bases from J; bases unmatched to any gene: 4. CDR3 size: 15 residues.

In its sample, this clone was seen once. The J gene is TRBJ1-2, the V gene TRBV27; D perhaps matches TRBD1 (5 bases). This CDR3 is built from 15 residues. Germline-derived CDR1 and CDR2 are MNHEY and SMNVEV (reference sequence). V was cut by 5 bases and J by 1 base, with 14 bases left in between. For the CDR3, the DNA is TGTGCCAGCAGTCCGGGGGACGGAATTAACTATGGCTACACCTTC. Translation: CASSPGDGINYGYTF.

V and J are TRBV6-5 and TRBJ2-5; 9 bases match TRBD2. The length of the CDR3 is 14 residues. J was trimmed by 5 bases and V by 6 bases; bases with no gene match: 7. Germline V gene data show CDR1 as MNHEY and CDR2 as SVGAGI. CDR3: CASSTRLAAETQYF. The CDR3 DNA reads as TGTGCCAGCAGCACTAGACTAGCGGCCGAGACCCAGTACTTC.